This entry lists 18 T cell receptor beta chains sequenced from one sample in a study of blood T cell repertoires in COVID-19 (TCRdb year 2020). Library construction relied on the immunoSEQ multiplex PCR assay. TCRdb retrieved this table from immuneACCESS and kept in-frame rearrangements only. Not all clones are present; in checked studies, unresolved V genes account for under half, and no reason is known for the remainder. This sample has roughly 60,000 clones in its table, and 84% of those were observed once. 4.5% to 7% of the sample goes to the ten largest clones. Sequencing was performed on peripheral blood. The origin of the receptors is a woman between 55 and 75 years old with acute or convalescent COVID-19.

The CDR3 nucleotides read TGCGCCAGCAGTGAACGGGGGGGCGCCTACAATGAGCAGTTCTTC. Residues: CASSERGGAYNEQFF. The chain combines TRBV10-1 with TRBJ2-1; TRBD2 aligns across 8 bases. This CDR3 spans 15 amino acids. The germline gives CDR1 WNHNN, CDR2 SYGVQD (reference sequence). The J segment lost 2 bases and the V segment lost 3 bases, leaving 3 bases of the junction unmatched.

The table lists this clone with a count of one. The rearrangement links TRBV9 to TRBJ1-3; D is ambiguous. Germline V CDR1 and CDR2: SGDLS, YYNGEE. The CDR3 runs to 15 residues. V was shortened by 0 bases and J by 2 bases, with 9 bases between the two germline ends. The CDR3 loop reads CASSVDPAAGNTIYF. Written as DNA, the CDR3 is TGTGCCAGCAGCGTAGACCCTGCAGCTGGAAACACCATATATTTT.

There are a few counts of this clone. This chain connects TRBV29-1 to TRBJ2-2, with TRBD1 as a possible D gene (6 bases). Trimming shortened V by 7 bases and J by 10 bases, and 13 bases separated the two germline ends. CDR1 is SQVTM, CDR2 ANQGSEA, per germline. The CDR3 has 11 amino acids. CDR3 DNA: TGCAGCGGGCGCCGGGACAAGGAGCTGTTTTTT. Its translation: CSGRRDKELFF.

The V and J genes are TRBV10-1 and TRBJ1-4; D unresolved. Germline V gives CDR1 WNHNN, CDR2 SYGVQD (reference sequence). V dropped 3 bases and J dropped 5 bases, with 7 bases sitting between them. There are 13 residues in the CDR3. As DNA, the CDR3 is TGCGCCAGCAGTGATGGGCCAAATGAAAAACTGTTTTTT. Amino acid sequence: CASSDGPNEKLFF.

The CDR3 DNA sequence: TGTGCCACCAGTTCTGACAGAGTTCCTGTGGGCTACACCTTC. Translated: CATSSDRVPVGYTF. This chain links TRBV15 with TRBJ1-2, with a tentative D call TRBD1 (5 bases). CDR3 length: 14 residues. Trimming removed 6 bases from V and 8 bases from J, with 19 bases in between. The germline V gene encodes CDR1 LNHNV and CDR2 YYDKDF (reference sequence).

This rearrangement joins TRBV24-1 to TRBJ1-5; D is undetermined. The CDR3 has 15 residues. Trimming cost V 3 bases and J 0 bases, with 8 bases left between them. In germline, CDR1 is KGHDR, CDR2 SFDVKD. This chain's CDR3 is CATSDRRGSNQPQHF. The CDR3 nucleotides are TGTGCCACCAGTGATCGTCGGGGTAGCAATCAGCCCCAGCATTTT.

The chain recombines TRBV3-1 (or the pseudogene TRBV3-2) with TRBJ2-7; 8 bases align to TRBD1. The CDR3 is 16 amino acids. The germline V gene has CDR1 LGHDT and CDR2 YNNKEL (reference sequence). V trimming: 4 bases; J trimming: 3 bases; junction bases outside the gene matches: 11. CDR3 coding DNA: TGTGCCAGCAGCCTAGCTGGACAGGGTCTAAACTACGAGCAGTACTTC. Its protein is CASSLAGQGLNYEQYF.

The rearrangement joins TRBV15 to TRBJ2-3; D is unresolved. The CDR3 has 13 amino acids. The germline CDR1 and CDR2 sequences are LNHNV and YYDKDF (reference sequence). Deletions cut 0 bases from V and 5 bases from J, with 6 bases between. Written as DNA, the CDR3 is TGTGCCACCAGCAGAGACCCTATAGATACGCAGTATTTT. This sequence encodes CATSRDPIDTQYF. The full variable domain, its missing parts supplied by reference TRBV15 and TRBJ2-3, is DAMVIQNPRYQVTQFGKPVTLSCSQTLNHNVMYWYQQKSSQAPKLLFHYYDKDFNNEADTPDNFQSRRPNTSFCFLDIRSPGLGDTAMYLCATSRDPIDTQYFGPGTRLTVL.

This clone was recorded once. The chain carries TRBV6-5 and TRBJ1-1, with a possible D match to TRBD1 (6 bases). V was pared by 6 bases and J by 2 bases, with 13 bases between. The germline V gene encodes CDR1 MNHEY and CDR2 SVGAGI. The CDR3 sequence is 14 residues long. The CDR3 protein is CASRGRGGNTEAFF. The CDR3 bases are TGTGCCAGCAGGGGGAGGGGGGGCAACACTGAAGCTTTCTTT.

V gene TRBV7-9 combines with J gene TRBJ2-7, with D unresolved. Looked up from germline, CDR1 is SEHNR and CDR2 is FQNEAQ (reference sequence). The CDR3 has 15 amino acids. The V end lost 5 bases, the J end lost 4 bases, and 18 bases lay between the germline ends. Written as DNA, the CDR3 is TGTGCCAGCAGCCCCCCGGTCCCGATTGTGTACGAGCAGTACTTC. Amino acid sequence: CASSPPVPIVYEQYF.

V and J are TRBV19 and TRBJ1-4; 7 nucleotides align to TRBD1. The CDR3 totals 14 residues. V was pared by 10 bases and J by 4 bases, with 9 bases of the junction left unmatched. Per the germline V gene, CDR1 is LNHDA and CDR2 is SQIVND (reference sequence). The CDR3 nucleotides are TGTGCCACCTCCGGGACAGCCCTTAATGAAAAACTGTTTTTT. Translated, it gives CATSGTALNEKLFF. The whole variable domain, filled in from reference TRBV19 and TRBJ1-4, reads DGGITQSPKYLFRKEGQNVTLSCEQNLNHDAMYWYRQDPGQGLRLIYYSQIVNDFQKGDIAEGYSVSREKKESFPLTVTSAQKNPTAFYLCATSGTALNEKLFFGSGTQLSVL.

The chain combines TRBV19 with TRBJ2-1; TRBD2 matches 13 bases. Germline-derived CDR1 and CDR2 are LNHDA and SQIVND (reference sequence). The CDR3 extends over 16 amino acids. V was clipped by 5 bases and J by 4 bases; unmatched bases: 5. The CDR3 DNA reads as TGTGCCAGTAGTCATCGGACTAGCGGGAGATACAATGAGCAGTTCTTC. It codes for CASSHRTSGRYNEQFF.

The rearrangement uses TRBV9 and TRBJ2-1, with 11 bases that match TRBD2. The CDR3 consists of 14 residues. J was trimmed by 12 bases and V by 0 bases; bases with no gene match: 5. Germline CDR1 and CDR2: SGDLS and YYNGEE. As DNA, the CDR3 is TGTGCCAGCAGCGTAGAGTGGCTAGCGGGGGGGCAGTTCTTC. Amino acid sequence: CASSVEWLAGGQFF.

The chain uses TRBV27 and TRBJ1-5, with 7 bases fitting TRBD1. From germline, CDR1 is MNHEY and CDR2 SMNVEV (reference sequence). After removal of 6 bases from V and 3 bases from J, the junction contained 11 bases not matched to a gene. The CDR3 consists of 16 residues. This CDR3 is CASSPGTVPLNQPQHF. The DNA for the CDR3 is TGTGCCAGCAGCCCAGGGACAGTCCCTCTCAATCAGCCCCAGCATTTT.

The chain is built from TRBV27 and TRBJ1-5, with a tentative D call TRBD1 (6 bases). The CDR3 consists of 16 residues. Deletions cut 3 bases from V and 3 bases from J, with 15 bases between. The germline V gene encodes CDR1 MNHEY and CDR2 SMNVEV (reference sequence). CDR3 bases: TGTGCCAGCAGTTTCGGCTGGCCAGGGGACAATCAGCCCCAGCATTTT. Protein: CASSFGWPGDNQPQHF.

The DNA for the CDR3 is TGTGCCAGTACCCCCGGTAGCTCCTATAATTCACCCCTCCACTTT. Translating it yields CASTPGSSYNSPLHF. The V and J genes are TRBV19 and TRBJ1-6; D call uncertain. The CDR3 covers 15 residues. The germline V gene has CDR1 LNHDA and CDR2 SQIVND (reference sequence). Trimming left V 7 bases short and J 0 bases short, with 10 bases between.

J is TRBJ2-7 and V is TRBV6-5; 8 positions agree with TRBD1. Germline CDR1 is MNHEY and CDR2 is SVGAGI. Trimming cost V 5 bases and J 9 bases; bases outside gene matches: 9. This CDR3 region has 13 residues. In nucleotides, the CDR3 is TGTGCCAGCAGTATCGGACAGGGCCAGGTGCAGTACTTC. Protein: CASSIGQGQVQYF.

The chain carries TRBV11-2 and TRBJ2-2; weak D call: TRBD1 (6 bases). This CDR3 region has 14 residues. Germline V CDR1 and CDR2: SGHAT, FQNNGV. The germline V and J ends were trimmed by 8 bases and 2 bases, with 12 bases remaining between them. The chain's CDR3 is CASLWGQNTGELFF. CDR3 nucleotide sequence: TGTGCCAGCTTGTGGGGACAAAACACCGGGGAGCTGTTTTTT.